This TCR beta chain is drawn from a study of response to subunit inactivated influenza vaccine. V dropped 6 bases and J dropped 4; count of bases not matched to a gene: 6. There are 14 residues in the CDR3. TCRdb reprocessed the RT-PCR reads via MiXCR and lists one record per CDR3 protein. The table records 530,000 or so distinct CDR3 sequences, approximately 15% of them present only once. Only a few counts were recorded for this clonotype. V is TRBV12-3 or TRBV12-4 and J is TRBJ2-7, with 10 bases identical to TRBD2. Sequencing was performed on PBMCs from blood, taken roughly 13 days after vaccination. This TCR came from a man aged 50-59 years who received an inactivated influenza vaccine. This CDR3 is CASSFSGRRYEQYF. CDR3 bases: TGTGCCAGCAGCTTTAGCGGGAGGAGGTACGAGCAGTACTTC.